The rows below give T cell receptor beta chains drawn from one sample of a study of neurological immune-mediated disorders. Using its own MiXCR run on the 5' RACE reads, TCRdb lists one record per CDR3 protein. The sample has tens of thousands of distinct CDR3 sequences, 10% seen once. The sequenced material came from PBMCs. The receptor source for this set is a man aged 35-49 years in good health. Both conserved end residues are part of each CDR3. The D gene is left open where the match is weak. Size is stated for part of the rows, as once, few or many counts, or as a class when the clone is expanded.

v_call,clone_size,j_call,d_call,cdr3_nt,cdr3_aa
TRBV20-1,many,TRBJ2-1,TRBD2,TGCAGTGCTGCCAAACCAACTAGCGGGGGCGAATGGGGTTATTACAATGAGCAGTTCTTC,CSAAKPTSGGEWGYYNEQFF
TRBV7-9,many,TRBJ2-5,TRBD2,TGTGCCAGCAGCCCAGGTGCAGCGGGATCGCAAGAGACCCAGTACTTC,CASSPGAAGSQETQYF
TRBV6-1,many,TRBJ1-6,-,TGTGCCAGCATCATCGACGATTCACCCCTCCACTTT,CASIIDDSPLHF
TRBV12-3/TRBV12-4,many,TRBJ2-5,TRBD1,TGTGCCAGCAGGTCAACAGGGGTCCAAGAGACCCAGTACTTC,CASRSTGVQETQYF
TRBV6-1,-,TRBJ2-5,TRBD2,TGTGCCAGCAGTGAAGGAAAACTAGCGGGAGAAGAAGGCCAAGAGACCCAGTACTTC,CASSEGKLAGEEGQETQYF
TRBV12-5,-,TRBJ2-1,-,TGTGCTATTGGTTTGGTTACAGGGAATGAGCAGTTCTTC,CAIGLVTGNEQFF
TRBV3-1,many,TRBJ1-2,-,TGTGCCAGCAGCCATACCCCGGACAGCCCTTACTATGGCTACACCTTC,CASSHTPDSPYYGYTF
TRBV5-1,many,TRBJ2-2,-,TGCGCCAGCAGCTTTGACAGGTCCGGGGAGCTGTTTTTT,CASSFDRSGELFF
TRBV24-1,many,TRBJ2-1,TRBD2,TGTGCCACCAGTGACCCGGGGAAGCGGGGGGACAATGAGCAGTTCTTC,CATSDPGKRGDNEQFF
TRBV18,many,TRBJ2-7,-,TGTGCCAGCTCACCGAGGGGGTTTGGCGAGCAGTACTTC,CASSPRGFGEQYF
TRBV2,many,TRBJ2-1,-,TGTGCCAGCAGTGAATATGGTGGTGGAGAGCAGTTCTTC,CASSEYGGGEQFF
TRBV20-1,-,TRBJ1-3,-,TGCAGTACCCTAGACTCTGGAAACACCATATATTTT,CSTLDSGNTIYF
TRBV11-2,many,TRBJ2-1,-,TGTGCCAGCAGCTTAGCGGGGGCACCCGGGCAGTTCTTC,CASSLAGAPGQFF
TRBV28,many,TRBJ2-7,TRBD2,TGTGCCAGCAGTTCCCTAAGGAGCGGGAGCTACGAGCAGTACTTC,CASSSLRSGSYEQYF
TRBV27,many,TRBJ2-7,TRBD1,TGTGCCAGCAGACCGACCAGGGGGCTCACCTACGAGCAGTACTTC,CASRPTRGLTYEQYF
TRBV5-5,many,TRBJ1-2,TRBD1,TGTGCCAGCAGCTTTCTACCATCGACAGGGGAAGATGGCTACACCTTC,CASSFLPSTGEDGYTF
TRBV11-3,many,TRBJ2-7,TRBD1,TGTGCCAGCAGCTTAGGGACAGGGGACGAGCAGTACTTC,CASSLGTGDEQYF
TRBV5-1,many,TRBJ1-1,-,TGCGCCAGCAGTTCCGACAGCAACACTGAAGCTTTCTTT,CASSSDSNTEAFF
TRBV27,many,TRBJ1-2,-,TGTGCCAGCAGTCCCCGGGACGATAACTATGGCTACACCTTC,CASSPRDDNYGYTF
TRBV9,many,TRBJ2-1,TRBD1,TGTGCCAGCAGCGTAGATGCTGGACAGGGGACCGATGAGCAGTTCTTC,CASSVDAGQGTDEQFF
TRBV7-9,few,TRBJ2-3,-,TGTGCCAGCAGCGATGCATACGGCACAGATACGCAGTATTTT,CASSDAYGTDTQYF
TRBV6-1,many,TRBJ2-5,-,TGTGCCAGCTTTTACCGGGACTCTCAAGAGACCCAGTACTTC,CASFYRDSQETQYF
TRBV29-1,many,TRBJ2-4,TRBD1,TGCAGCGTCATCCTGGAGGGACAGGGACCATTAGCCAAAAACATTCAGTACTTC,CSVILEGQGPLAKNIQYF
TRBV7-9,many,TRBJ2-1,-,TGTGCCAGCAGACCAAAGGGGGGACTCGCCTACAATGAGCAGTTCTTC,CASRPKGGLAYNEQFF
TRBV28,many,TRBJ2-5,-,TGTGCCAGCAGTTCCAACTACAGGGAGACCCAGTACTTC,CASSSNYRETQYF
TRBV9,many,TRBJ2-3,TRBD2,TGTGCCAGCAGCGTGAGCGGGATAGGTGGCACAGATACGCAGTATTTT,CASSVSGIGGTDTQYF
TRBV28,many,TRBJ2-1,-,TGTGCCAGTACCCTGGGGACGAGGTCCTACAATGAGCAGTTCTTC,CASTLGTRSYNEQFF
TRBV20-1,-,TRBJ2-1,-,TGCAGTGCTAGAGATATGAGGCTAGCGTGGAATGAGCAGTTCTTC,CSARDMRLAWNEQFF
TRBV27,-,TRBJ2-1,-,TGTGCCAGCAGTTTAGGGGGGAGTTGGGGCAATGAGCAGTTCTTC,CASSLGGSWGNEQFF
TRBV29-1,many,TRBJ2-7,-,TGCAGCGTCATTCATCCGGACAGATCCTACGAGCAGTACTTC,CSVIHPDRSYEQYF
TRBV6-5,many,TRBJ2-1,TRBD2,TGTGCCAGCAGTTCGATGGTAGCGGGAGCCGATGAGCAGTTCTTC,CASSSMVAGADEQFF
TRBV28,many,TRBJ2-7,-,TGTGCCAGCAGGGACAACTACGAGCAGTACTTC,CASRDNYEQYF
TRBV21-1,many,TRBJ2-7,-,TGTGCCAGCAGCTGGCGGGAGAATGACGAGCAGTACTTC,CASSWRENDEQYF
TRBV14,-,TRBJ1-4,-,TGTGCCAGCAGCCAAGGACAGTTTTCCGGGGAAAAACTGTTTTTT,CASSQGQFSGEKLFF
TRBV20-1,many,TRBJ2-5,TRBD2,TGCAGTGGACTAGCGGTTGGAGAGACCCAGTACTTC,CSGLAVGETQYF
TRBV19,many,TRBJ1-1,TRBD1,TGTGCCAGTAGTAGAGGACAGGACGTGGCTGAAGCTTTCTTT,CASSRGQDVAEAFF
TRBV2,-,TRBJ2-1,TRBD2,TGTGCCAGCAGTGAGGATCCGACTAGCGGGCAAAGTAGCTCCTACAATGAGCAGTTCTTC,CASSEDPTSGQSSSYNEQFF
TRBV5-1,many,TRBJ2-5,TRBD2,TGCGCCAGCAGCTCGGTGGCTAGCGGGGACCCCAAGACCCAGTACTTC,CASSSVASGDPKTQYF
TRBV14,many,TRBJ2-7,-,TGTGCCAGCAGCCAGTCCATAGAGAGCTACGAGCAGTACTTC,CASSQSIESYEQYF
TRBV3-1,many,TRBJ2-7,-,TGTGCCAGCAGCCGAGGGAGAGACTCCTACGAGCAGTACTTC,CASSRGRDSYEQYF
TRBV18,many,TRBJ1-2,TRBD1,TGTGCCAGCTCACCACCGGGGCAGGGGGCCTTATATGGCTACACCTTC,CASSPPGQGALYGYTF
TRBV27,-,TRBJ2-7,-,TGTGCCAGCAGTGATCTAAGGCAGGGCGGCGAGCAGTACTTC,CASSDLRQGGEQYF
TRBV7-9,many,TRBJ1-1,-,TGTGCCAGCAGCTTAGTAGGGTCTGAAGCTTTCTTT,CASSLVGSEAFF
TRBV7-2,few,TRBJ2-7,TRBD1,TGTGCCAGCAGCTCCAGGACAGGGCGAATCTACGAGCAGTACTTC,CASSSRTGRIYEQYF
TRBV11-2,many,TRBJ2-2,TRBD1,TGTGCCAGCAGCTTAGGACAGGGTTGGTCCGGGGAGCTGTTTTTT,CASSLGQGWSGELFF
TRBV5-1,many,TRBJ1-6,TRBD1,TGCGCCAGCACCCGGACAGGAGATTCACCCCTCCACTTT,CASTRTGDSPLHF
TRBV12-3/TRBV12-4,many,TRBJ2-5,TRBD1,TGTGCCAGCAGTTTAAGGGACAGGGGAGAGACCCAGTACTTC,CASSLRDRGETQYF
TRBV7-2,-,TRBJ1-6,-,TGTGCCAGCAGCTTAGAGGCGAATTCACCCCTCCACTTT,CASSLEANSPLHF
TRBV5-4,-,TRBJ1-3,-,TGTGCCAGCAGCTTGGGCGGCTCCGGGCCTGGAAACACCATATATTTT,CASSLGGSGPGNTIYF
TRBV6-1,many,TRBJ2-7,-,TGTGCCAGCAGTGAAGGGGGGGCTATCCTCTACGAGCAGTACTTC,CASSEGGAILYEQYF
TRBV5-6,many,TRBJ2-1,-,TGTGCCAGCAGCTTGACGGGGATAGTAGGCGAGTTCTTC,CASSLTGIVGEFF
TRBV7-2,many,TRBJ2-2,-,TGTGCCAGCAGCTTAACCAGGGGGGCCGGGGAGCTGTTTTTT,CASSLTRGAGELFF
TRBV5-1,many,TRBJ2-7,-,TGCGCCAGCAGCTTGGAGGCAGGGACGTACGAGCAGTACTTC,CASSLEAGTYEQYF
TRBV5-6,many,TRBJ1-3,-,TGTGCCAGCAGCTTCCCAACAGAAGGAAACACCATATATTTT,CASSFPTEGNTIYF